This T cell receptor (beta chain) is drawn from a study of shared clonotypes between healthy human individuals. As for the study in general: A couple of female and three male donors aged 18 to 49 were enrolled.

A deep-level run was used for the assay. The data were produced by immunoSEQ multiplex PCR, yet TCRdb's version contains in-frame clones alone and is incomplete. The table has about 480,000 clones, 75% to 80% seen once. CDR1 is WNHNN, CDR2 SYGVQD, per germline (reference sequence). CDR3 size: 15 residues. The V end lost 5 bases, the J end lost 4 bases, and 15 bases lay between the germline ends. Unsorted samples, those not sorted, used roughly 100 million PBMCs for genomic DNA. The rearrangement joins TRBV10-1 to TRBJ1-5, with a weak D call TRBD1 (5 bases). This clonotype was sampled from a woman aged 40 to 50 in good health. Some clones in this sample may be carry-over from other donors' samples. Source material: PBMCs. CDR3 sequence reads: CASSTDKLINQPQHF. The DNA for the CDR3 is TGCGCCAGCAGTACGGACAAGTTGATAAATCAGCCCCAGCATTTT.